A selection of T cell receptor beta chains follows, all from one sample in a study of shared clonotypes between healthy human individuals. Repertoires were generated with immunoSEQ multiplex PCR, while TCRdb's copy carries only in-frame clones and drops some. The table records some 2,500,000 clones, 85% to 95% of them present only once. Sequencing input: naive CD4+ T cells from PBMCs. The receptors were gathered from a man in his late teens or twenties in good health. Some clones in this sample may be carry-over from other donors' samples. CDR3s include the opening cysteine and the closing phenylalanine or tryptophan. D genes are given only for firm matches. Clone size is not always given. Where it is, it says once, few, many or a class for expanded clones.

j_gene: TRBJ1-4
abundance: .
v_gene: TRBV6-5
d_gene: .
CDR3nt: TGTGCCAGCAGTACCCAGGGGATTAATGAAAAACTGTTTTTT
CDR3aa: CASSTQGINEKLFF

j_gene: TRBJ2-7
abundance: .
v_gene: TRBV19
d_gene: TRBD1
CDR3nt: TGTGCGGCTGGGACAGGGGCCTCCTACGAGCAGTACTTC
CDR3aa: CAAGTGASYEQYF

j_gene: TRBJ2-1
abundance: once
v_gene: TRBV5-4
d_gene: .
CDR3nt: TGTGCCAGCAGCAAAAGGACTTTCCCACAGTTCTTC
CDR3aa: CASSKRTFPQFF

j_gene: TRBJ2-5
abundance: .
v_gene: TRBV7-9
d_gene: .
CDR3nt: TGTGCCAGCAGCCCCCAATCAGGGGAGGAGACCCAGTACTTC
CDR3aa: CASSPQSGEETQYF

j_gene: TRBJ1-2
abundance: .
v_gene: TRBV7-3
d_gene: TRBD1
CDR3nt: TGTGCCAGCAGCCCGAGTTTGACAGGGCAATATGGCTACACCTTC
CDR3aa: CASSPSLTGQYGYTF

j_gene: TRBJ1-2
abundance: .
v_gene: TRBV5-4
d_gene: .
CDR3nt: TGTGCCAGCAGCGTTATGGACCTTTTTACAAGGTCTGACTATGGCTACACCTTC
CDR3aa: CASSVMDLFTRSDYGYTF

j_gene: TRBJ2-1
abundance: .
v_gene: TRBV7-9
d_gene: .
CDR3nt: TGTGCCAGCAGCCCTAGACAGGGAGGGTGGAATGAGCAGTTCTTC
CDR3aa: CASSPRQGGWNEQFF

j_gene: TRBJ2-1
abundance: .
v_gene: TRBV7-9
d_gene: TRBD2
CDR3nt: TGTGCCAGCAGCTTAACGCTAGCGGGAGGTTCCTACAATGAGCAGTTCTTC
CDR3aa: CASSLTLAGGSYNEQFF

j_gene: TRBJ1-3
abundance: once
v_gene: TRBV6-6
d_gene: .
CDR3nt: TGTGCCAGCAGTCGCACAGGAGACTCTGGAAACACCATATATTTT
CDR3aa: CASSRTGDSGNTIYF

j_gene: TRBJ2-1
abundance: .
v_gene: TRBV5-3
d_gene: TRBD1
CDR3nt: TGTGCCAGAAGCTCCGACAGGGGGCAGTTGGCCTACAATGAGCAGTTCTTC
CDR3aa: CARSSDRGQLAYNEQFF

j_gene: TRBJ1-2
abundance: .
v_gene: TRBV20-1
d_gene: .
CDR3nt: TGCAGTGCTAGCGGGGACTATGGCTACACCTTC
CDR3aa: CSASGDYGYTF

j_gene: TRBJ2-1
abundance: .
v_gene: TRBV6-5
d_gene: TRBD1
CDR3nt: TGTGCCAGCAATAGGGGACAGACAACCAATGAGCAGTTCTTC
CDR3aa: CASNRGQTTNEQFF

j_gene: TRBJ1-4
abundance: .
v_gene: TRBV5-1
d_gene: .
CDR3nt: TGCGCCAGCAGCTTGGAGGGCACCGGAATTGGAAAACTGTTTTTT
CDR3aa: CASSLEGTGIGKLFF

j_gene: TRBJ2-3
abundance: .
v_gene: TRBV10-3
d_gene: TRBD1
CDR3nt: TGTGCCACCTTAGGACAGGGCACAGATACGCAGTATTTT
CDR3aa: CATLGQGTDTQYF

j_gene: TRBJ1-1
abundance: few
v_gene: TRBV28
d_gene: .
CDR3nt: TGTGCCAGCAGTTTATCTGCGGGGCTGAACACTGAAGCTTTCTTT
CDR3aa: CASSLSAGLNTEAFF

j_gene: TRBJ2-1
abundance: .
v_gene: TRBV7-3
d_gene: TRBD2
CDR3nt: TGTGCCAGCAGCCAAACTAGCGGGGCGTACAATGAGCAGTTCTTC
CDR3aa: CASSQTSGAYNEQFF

j_gene: TRBJ1-2
abundance: .
v_gene: TRBV11-2
d_gene: TRBD1
CDR3nt: TGTGCCAGCAGGAAATTCGGGACAGGCATCCCTGGCTACACCTTC
CDR3aa: CASRKFGTGIPGYTF

j_gene: TRBJ2-5
abundance: .
v_gene: TRBV30
d_gene: TRBD2
CDR3nt: TGTGCCCTGGGGAGGGGAGAGACCCAGTACTTC
CDR3aa: CALGRGETQYF

j_gene: TRBJ1-1
abundance: .
v_gene: TRBV4-1
d_gene: .
CDR3nt: TGCGCCAGCAGCCGGCAGCTGAGGGGGTTGAACACTGAAGCTTTCTTT
CDR3aa: CASSRQLRGLNTEAFF

j_gene: TRBJ2-2
abundance: .
v_gene: TRBV30
d_gene: TRBD2
CDR3nt: TGTGCCTGGAATCCGTGGGCGGGAGAGGACACCGGGGAGCTGTTTTTT
CDR3aa: CAWNPWAGEDTGELFF

j_gene: TRBJ1-2
abundance: .
v_gene: TRBV14
d_gene: .
CDR3nt: TGTGCCAGCAGCCAAGCAACAGGGATTATCAACTATGGCTACACCTTC
CDR3aa: CASSQATGIINYGYTF

j_gene: TRBJ2-7
abundance: .
v_gene: TRBV2
d_gene: TRBD1
CDR3nt: TGTGCCAGCAGTTTCCGAGGACAGGGGGCGTACGAGCAGTACTTC
CDR3aa: CASSFRGQGAYEQYF

j_gene: TRBJ2-5
abundance: .
v_gene: TRBV7-9
d_gene: .
CDR3nt: TGTGCCAGCAGCTTAGTTGGGGGTAAGGAAGAGACCCAGTACTTC
CDR3aa: CASSLVGGKEETQYF

j_gene: TRBJ2-1
abundance: .
v_gene: TRBV7-9
d_gene: .
CDR3nt: TGTGCCAGCAGCTTATCGGGTCGAAGGGCCAATGAGCAGTTCTTC
CDR3aa: CASSLSGRRANEQFF

j_gene: TRBJ2-3
abundance: .
v_gene: TRBV28
d_gene: .
CDR3nt: TGTGCCAGCAGTCCACTTACCTCAGACAGCACAGATACGCAGTATTTT
CDR3aa: CASSPLTSDSTDTQYF

j_gene: TRBJ2-7
abundance: .
v_gene: TRBV1
d_gene: .
CDR3nt: TGCACCAGCCGAGCCAAGCGGGCCACCTACGAGCAGTACTTC
CDR3aa: CTSRAKRATYEQYF

j_gene: TRBJ2-1
abundance: .
v_gene: TRBV5-1
d_gene: TRBD2
CDR3nt: TGCGCCAGCAGCTTGGCGGGTAGCGGGAGTATCGGGACCTACAATGAGCAGTTCTTC
CDR3aa: CASSLAGSGSIGTYNEQFF

j_gene: TRBJ1-1
abundance: .
v_gene: TRBV6-5
d_gene: .
CDR3nt: TGTGCCAGCAGTAGACAGAGCATGAACACTGAAGCTTTCTTT
CDR3aa: CASSRQSMNTEAFF

j_gene: TRBJ2-7
abundance: .
v_gene: TRBV27
d_gene: TRBD2
CDR3nt: TGTGCCAGCAGTAAACTAGCGGGCTCCTACGAGCAGTACTTC
CDR3aa: CASSKLAGSYEQYF

j_gene: TRBJ1-1
abundance: .
v_gene: TRBV28
d_gene: .
CDR3nt: TGTGCCAGCAGTAGAAAAAGGACGAACACTGAAGCTTTCTTT
CDR3aa: CASSRKRTNTEAFF

j_gene: TRBJ1-2
abundance: .
v_gene: TRBV7-9
d_gene: .
CDR3nt: TGTGCCAGCAGCTCCTCGGGCTATGGCTACACCTTC
CDR3aa: CASSSSGYGYTF

j_gene: TRBJ2-7
abundance: once
v_gene: TRBV5-1
d_gene: TRBD2
CDR3nt: TGCGCCAGCAGCCCATTTAGCGGGCTAAACTACGAGCAGTACTTC
CDR3aa: CASSPFSGLNYEQYF

j_gene: TRBJ2-1
abundance: .
v_gene: TRBV4-1
d_gene: .
CDR3nt: TGCGCCAGCAGCCACCCCCCTAGAAACAATGAGCAGTTCTTC
CDR3aa: CASSHPPRNNEQFF